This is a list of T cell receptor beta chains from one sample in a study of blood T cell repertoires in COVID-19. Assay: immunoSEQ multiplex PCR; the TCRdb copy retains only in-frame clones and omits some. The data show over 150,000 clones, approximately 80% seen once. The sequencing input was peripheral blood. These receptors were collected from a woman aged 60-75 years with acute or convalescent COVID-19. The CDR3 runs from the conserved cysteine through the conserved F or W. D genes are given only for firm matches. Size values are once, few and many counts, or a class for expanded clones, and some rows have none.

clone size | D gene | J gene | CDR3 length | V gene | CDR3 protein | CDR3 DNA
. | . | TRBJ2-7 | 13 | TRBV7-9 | CASSLTAGYEQYF | TGTGCCAGCAGCTTAACGGCGGGTTACGAGCAGTACTTC
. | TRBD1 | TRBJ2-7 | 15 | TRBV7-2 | CASSPPGQRPYEQYF | TGTGCCAGCAGCCCCCCGGGACAGCGACCCTACGAGCAGTACTTC
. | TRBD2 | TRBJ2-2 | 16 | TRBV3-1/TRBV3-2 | CASSPPGGGWTGELFF | TGTGCCAGCAGCCCCCCCGGCGGGGGGTGGACCGGGGAGCTGTTTTTT
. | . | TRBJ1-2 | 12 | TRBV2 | CASIGQGPGYTF | TGTGCCAGCATAGGTCAGGGCCCTGGCTACACCTTC
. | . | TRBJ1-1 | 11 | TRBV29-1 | CSVRSEGLAFF | TGCAGCGTCCGATCGGAGGGCCTAGCTTTCTTT
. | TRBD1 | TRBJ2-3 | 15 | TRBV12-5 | CASGLGQGRRDTQYF | TGTGCTAGTGGTTTGGGACAGGGGAGAAGGGATACGCAGTATTTT
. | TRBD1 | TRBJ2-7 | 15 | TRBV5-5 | CASSHTVGTGYEQYF | TGTGCCAGCAGCCACACAGTGGGGACAGGCTACGAGCAGTACTTC
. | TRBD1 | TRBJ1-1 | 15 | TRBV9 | CASSVGTGMYTEAFF | TGTGCCAGCAGCGTCGGGACAGGGATGTACACTGAAGCTTTCTTT
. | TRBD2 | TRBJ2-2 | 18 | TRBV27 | CASRSRLAGGSNTGELFF | TGTGCCAGCAGATCCCGACTAGCGGGGGGATCCAACACCGGGGAGCTGTTTTTT
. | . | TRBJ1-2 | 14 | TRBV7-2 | CASSSPGLLGGYTF | TGTGCCAGCAGCTCGCCGGGACTATTGGGTGGCTACACCTTC
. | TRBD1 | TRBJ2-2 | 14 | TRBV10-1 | CASSGTGVAGELFF | TGCGCCAGCAGTGGGACAGGGGTGGCCGGGGAGCTGTTTTTT
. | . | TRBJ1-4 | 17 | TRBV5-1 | CASSSLWAHGPNEKLFF | TGCGCCAGCAGCTCACTCTGGGCCCACGGCCCTAATGAAAAACTGTTTTTT
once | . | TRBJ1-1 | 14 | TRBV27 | CASSLSGSYTEAFF | TGTGCCAGCAGTTTATCTGGCAGTTACACTGAAGCTTTCTTT
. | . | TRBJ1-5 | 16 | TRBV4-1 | CASSQDPGFGNQPQHF | TGCGCCAGCAGCCAAGATCCCGGGTTCGGCAATCAGCCCCAGCATTTT
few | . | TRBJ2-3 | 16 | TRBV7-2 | CASSLGRGRVTDTQYF | TGTGCCAGCAGCTTAGGAAGGGGGAGAGTCACAGATACGCAGTATTTT
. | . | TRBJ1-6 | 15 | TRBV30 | CAWTSGRTYNSPLHF | TGTGCCTGGACTTCCGGACGGACTTATAATTCACCCCTCCACTTT
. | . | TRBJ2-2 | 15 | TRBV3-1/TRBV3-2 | CASSQVRANTGELFF | TGTGCCAGCAGCCAAGTCCGGGCGAACACCGGGGAGCTGTTTTTT
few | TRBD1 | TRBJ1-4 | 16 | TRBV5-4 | CASSPGQGATNEKLFF | TGTGCCAGCAGTCCCGGACAGGGAGCAACTAATGAAAAACTGTTTTTT